Described below is a single T cell receptor (beta chain) sequence and its context. The antigen remains undetermined. This specimen belongs to a study of graft-versus-host responses after intestinal transplantation. Study details: Tacrolimus and steroids were given for 3 to 4 years to all recipients after anti-thymocyte globulin induction.

General study points: Researchers found GvH clones in recipient marrow, and some showed up first in ileum or blood. Circulating GvH clones peaking coincided with falling HvG clones soon after transplant. Patients with graft-donor T cell macrochimerism had high graft-versus-host to host-versus-graft clonal ratios in allografts.

V lost 3 bases and J lost 5; bases outside the gene matches: 5. CDR1 is KGHSH, CDR2 LQKENI, per germline. The CDR3 is 14 residues long. Sequenced by immunoSEQ multiplex PCR; TCRdb stores in-frame clones only, minus some. Of 70,000 or so clones in the sample, over 75% are singletons; the top ten hold 0.35% to 0.5%. The rearrangement links TRBV18 to TRBJ1-1, with 8 nucleotides matching TRBD1. Sequencing used unstimulated CD4+ T cells sorted from spleen or lymph node cells, obtained before transplant. The sequence came from a human donor who was the organ donor for an intestinal transplant. The CDR3 protein is CASSPSTGGTEAFF. Here the CDR3 DNA reads TGTGCCAGCTCACCTTCTACAGGGGGTACTGAAGCTTTCTTT.